Below, 9 T cell receptor beta chains from the same sample are listed, as sequenced in a study of cytomegalovirus exposure and HLA in healthy donors. This table comes from immunoSEQ multiplex PCR, and its TCRdb copy is limited to in-frame clones, with some not included. Here the sample spans about 300,000 clones, over 75% being singletons. Material for sequencing was PBMCs. Receptors originate from a young woman in good health and CMV-seronegative.

The genes are TRBV28 and TRBJ2-1; D may be TRBD2 (6 bases). There are 16 residues in the CDR3. V lost 1 base and J lost 5, with 15 bases in between. CDR1 and CDR2 (germline): MDHEN, SYDVKM. The CDR3 loop is CASSLFLRGSNNEQFF. The CDR3 bases are TGTGCCAGCAGTTTATTCCTGCGGGGTTCCAACAATGAGCAGTTCTTC.

The chain employs TRBV27 and TRBJ2-7, with 10 bases matching TRBD1. V lost 0 bases and J lost 5; bases outside the gene matches: 10. The CDR3 loop spans 17 amino acids. Germline CDR1 and CDR2: MNHEY and SMNVEV (reference sequence). For the CDR3, the DNA is TGTGCCAGCAGTTTATCCTACCCCGGGACAGGGGAGGACGAGCAGTACTTC. Translation: CASSLSYPGTGEDEQYF.

The chain has TRBV2 and TRBJ2-3, with 7 nucleotides matching TRBD1. Per germline, CDR1 SNHLY and CDR2 FYNNEI. The ends lost 5 bases at V and 10 bases at J; junction bases unmatched: 18. This CDR3 has 16 residues. The CDR3 nucleotides read TGTGCCAGCAGTCCCCGGGACAGACGACCTAGCCCCTCGCAGTATTTT. This gives the protein CASSPRDRRPSPSQYF.

CDR3 bases: TGTGCCAGCAGTCCCACGGGAGGGTGGGAGCAGTACTTC. It translates to CASSPTGGWEQYF. The chain is built from TRBV28 and TRBJ2-7, with 8 bases fitting TRBD2. The trim removed 5 bases at V and 7 bases at J, leaving 7 bases unmatched. This CDR3 has 13 amino acids. Germline loops: CDR1 MDHEN, CDR2 SYDVKM.

CDR3 nucleotides: TGTGCCAGCAGTGAACGGAACTATGGCTACACCTTC. It specifies CASSERNYGYTF. The rearrangement uses TRBV6-1 and TRBJ1-2; D not certain. V was trimmed by 2 bases and J by 2 bases, leaving 3 bases between them. Per germline, CDR1 MNHNS and CDR2 SASEGT. The CDR3 contains 12 residues.

The rearrangement joins TRBV10-2 to TRBJ1-1; D uncertain. V lost 6 bases, J lost 8 bases, and 28 bases lay in between. The CDR3 has 17 residues. Germline V gene sequence: CDR1 WSHSY, CDR2 SAAADI. The CDR3 coding sequence is TGCGCCAGCAGATCCCGACCGAGGGCCAGCTACGTTTCAGAAGCTTTCTTT. Translation: CASRSRPRASYVSEAFF.

This chain connects TRBV7-8 to TRBJ1-5; D is perhaps TRBD1 (5 bases). The ends were cut back, 5 bases at V and 5 bases at J, with 22 bases in the middle. Germline V gene lookup returns CDR1 SGHVS and CDR2 FQNEAQ. This CDR3 contains 17 residues. Here the CDR3 reads CASSPMPGWGDYQPQHF. CDR3 sequence (DNA): TGTGCCAGCAGCCCGATGCCAGGGTGGGGGGATTATCAGCCCCAGCATTTT.

The rearrangement links TRBV2 to TRBJ2-5; 16 bases map to TRBD2. The CDR3 extends over 16 amino acids. Germline CDR1 SNHLY, CDR2 FYNNEI. The ends lost 4 bases at V and 2 bases at J; junction bases unmatched: 1. Here the CDR3 reads CASSAGLAGGQETQYF. CDR3 nucleotide sequence: TGTGCCAGCAGTGCGGGACTAGCGGGAGGGCAAGAGACCCAGTACTTC.

CDR3 DNA sequence: TGTGCCAGCAGCCCGAATGGACTGCAGTATTTT. Amino acids: CASSPNGLQYF. This chain uses TRBV7-2 with TRBJ2-3, with D possibly TRBD2 on 5 matching bases. The V gene lost 5 bases and the J gene lost 11 bases, with 11 bases spanning the gap. Germline values: CDR1 SGHTA, CDR2 FQGNSA. The CDR3 extends over 11 amino acids.